The 9 T cell receptor beta chains below were found in one sample sequenced in a study of metastatic and nonmetastatic thyroid tumors. All patients were treatment-naive before thyroid surgery. TCRdb re-clonotyped the PCR reads through MiXCR. This table holds tens of thousands of clones, about 13% found once. The sequencing input was blood. Every receptor here comes from a female donor with papillary thyroid cancer or a benign thyroid nodule (not recorded which). Some clones in this sample may be carry-over from other donors' samples.

Many counts were recorded for this clone. The chain joins TRBV5-1 to TRBJ2-1; 10 nucleotides agree with TRBD2. V gave up 6 bases and J gave up 0 bases; unmatched junction bases: 3. Per the germline V gene, CDR1 is SGHRS and CDR2 is YFSETQ. The CDR3 runs to 15 residues. CDR3 nucleotides: TGCGCCAGCAAAATAGCGGGAGGCTCCTACAATGAGCAGTTCTTC. This translates into CASKIAGGSYNEQFF.

This clone showed up many times. V is TRBV20-1 and J is TRBJ1-1; D is unclear. The CDR3 has 14 amino acids. Trimming cost V 1 base and J 0 bases, with 9 bases left between them. Germline assignment: CDR1 DFQATT and CDR2 SNEGSKA (reference sequence). The DNA of the CDR3 is TGCAGTGCTAGAGGTGGCAGCCTGAACACTGAAGCTTTCTTT. Residues: CSARGGSLNTEAFF.

This clone showed up many times. The genes are TRBV15 and TRBJ1-5, with 7 nucleotides matching TRBD1. The V gene's germline CDR1 is LNHNV and CDR2 YYDKDF (reference sequence). The CDR3 extends over 16 amino acids. V lost 5 bases and J lost 4; bases outside the gene matches: 11. The CDR3 sequence is CATSAGQALRNQPQHF. DNA for the CDR3: TGTGCCACCAGCGCTGGACAGGCGTTACGGAATCAGCCCCAGCATTTT.

This clone was seen many times. The chain employs TRBV27 and TRBJ2-7; 8 nucleotides align to TRBD2. Trimming cost V 5 bases and J 3 bases; bases outside gene matches: 9. Germline-derived CDR1 and CDR2 are MNHEY and SMNVEV (reference sequence). The CDR3 contains 15 residues. The DNA for the CDR3 is TGTGCCAGCAGTCCCTCTAGCGGGCCCTTCTACGAGCAGTACTTC. Translated: CASSPSSGPFYEQYF.

This clone was observed many times. Other nucleotide sequences in the sample specify the same CDR3. This chain joins TRBV5-6 and TRBJ2-1, with 8 bases that match TRBD2. The length of the CDR3 is 15 residues. V gave up 4 bases and J gave up 1 base; unmatched junction bases: 4. The germline gives CDR1 SGHDT, CDR2 YYEEEE. The CDR3 DNA sequence: TGTGCCAGCAGCCCGGCTAGCGGGTCCTACAATGAGCAGTTCTTC. This codes for CASSPASGSYNEQFF.

In the case of this clone: The same CDR3 can be traced to other DNA sequences in this sample. The chain employs TRBV20-1 and TRBJ2-7, with TRBD2 as a possible D gene (6 bases). There are 14 residues in the CDR3. Germline V CDR1 and CDR2: DFQATT, SNEGSKA (reference sequence). V was pared by 5 bases and J by 5 bases, with 19 bases between. The CDR3 here is CSAPPAQGGDEQYF. The CDR3 DNA reads TGCAGTGCTCCCCCCGCTCAGGGAGGTGACGAGCAGTACTTC.

This clone was picked up a small number of times. With a much larger clone just one base away, this may be a read error. The chain couples TRBV6-6 to TRBJ2-1, with 7 bases aligning to TRBD1. The CDR3 length is 14 residues. Germline V gives CDR1 MNHNY, CDR2 SVGAGI (reference sequence). CDR3 region: CASIYLTGRGEQFF. In DNA form, the CDR3 reads TGTGCCAGCATTTACTTGACAGGGCGCGGTGAGCAGTTCTTC.

In this sample, this clone turned up many times. The V call is TRBV6-2 or TRBV6-3, the J call TRBJ2-3; D might be TRBD2 (6 bases). The V gene's germline CDR1 is MNHEY and CDR2 SVGEGT. Trimming shortened V by 2 bases and J by 4 bases, and 19 bases separated the two germline ends. The CDR3 consists of 17 residues. CDR3 in DNA: TGTGCCAGCAGTTACCCCGCAGCGGGCGGGTGGGCAGATACGCAGTATTTT. Translated, it gives CASSYPAAGGWADTQYF.

Ten or more counts support this clone. The chain carries TRBV5-1 and TRBJ2-3; 7 nucleotides line up with TRBD1. CDR3 size: 19 residues. CDR1 is SGHRS, CDR2 YFSETQ, per germline. The trim removed 0 bases at V and 6 bases at J, leaving 19 bases unmatched. The CDR3 DNA reads as TGCGCCAGCAGCTTGGGGCGGTTAAGGGGGCAAAGAGACGCGGATACGCAGTATTTT. This codes for CASSLGRLRGQRDADTQYF. Using reference TRBV5-1 and TRBJ2-3 for the parts outside the CDR3, the full variable domain is KAGVTQTPRYLIKTRGQQVTLSCSPISGHRSVSWYQQTPGQGLQFLFEYFSETQRNKGNFPGRFSGRQFSNSRSEMNVSTLELGDSALYLCASSLGRLRGQRDADTQYFGPGTRLTVL.